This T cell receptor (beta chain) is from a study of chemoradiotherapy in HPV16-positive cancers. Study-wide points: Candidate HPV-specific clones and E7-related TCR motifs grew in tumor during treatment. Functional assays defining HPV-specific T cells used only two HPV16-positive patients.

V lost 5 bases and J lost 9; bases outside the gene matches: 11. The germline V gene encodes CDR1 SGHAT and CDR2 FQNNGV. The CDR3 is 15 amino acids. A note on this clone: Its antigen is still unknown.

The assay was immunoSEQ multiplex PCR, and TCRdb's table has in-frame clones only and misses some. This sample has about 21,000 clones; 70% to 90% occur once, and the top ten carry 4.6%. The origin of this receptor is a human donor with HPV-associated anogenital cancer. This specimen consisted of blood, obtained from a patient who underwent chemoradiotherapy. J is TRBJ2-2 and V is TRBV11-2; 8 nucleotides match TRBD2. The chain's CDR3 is CASSPREGRDRELFF. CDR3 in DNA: TGTGCCAGCAGCCCCCGGGAGGGCCGCGACCGGGAGCTGTTTTTT. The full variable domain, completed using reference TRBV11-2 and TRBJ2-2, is EAGVAQSPRYKIIEKRQSVAFWCNPISGHATLYWYQQILGQGPKLLIQFQNNGVVDDSQLPKDRFSAERLKGVDSTLKIQPAKLEDSAVYLCASSPREGRDRELFFGEGSRLTVL.